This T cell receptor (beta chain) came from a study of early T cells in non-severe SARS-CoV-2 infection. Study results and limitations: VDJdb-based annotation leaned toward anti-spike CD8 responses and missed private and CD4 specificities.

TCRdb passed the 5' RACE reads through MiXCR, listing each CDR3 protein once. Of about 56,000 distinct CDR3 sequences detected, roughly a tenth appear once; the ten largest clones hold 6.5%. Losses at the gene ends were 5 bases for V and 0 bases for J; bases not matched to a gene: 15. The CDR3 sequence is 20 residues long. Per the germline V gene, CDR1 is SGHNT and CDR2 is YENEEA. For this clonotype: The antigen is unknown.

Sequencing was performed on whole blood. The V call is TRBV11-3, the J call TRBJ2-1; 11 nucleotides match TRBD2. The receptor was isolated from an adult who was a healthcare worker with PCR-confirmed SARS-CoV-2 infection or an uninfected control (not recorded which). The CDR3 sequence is CASSQGTPGLAADSYNEQFF. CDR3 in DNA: TGTGCCAGCAGCCAGGGGACCCCGGGACTAGCGGCCGACTCCTACAATGAGCAGTTCTTC. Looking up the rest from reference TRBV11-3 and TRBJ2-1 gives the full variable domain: EAGVVQSPRYKIIEKKQPVAFWCNPISGHNTLYWYLQNLGQGPELLIRYENEEAVDDSQLPKDRFSAERLKGVDSTLKIQPAELGDSAVYLCASSQGTPGLAADSYNEQFFGPGTRLTVL.